The subject of this entry is one T cell receptor (beta chain). The antigen remains unidentified. One junction end does not reproduce the germline sequence, and a read error may be involved. This entry belongs to a study of a mutant IDH1 vaccine in newly diagnosed glioma. The study, taken as a whole, reports: Changes in the top peripheral T cell clonotypes seemingly had no bearing on pseudoprogression.

CDR3 length: 14 amino acids. Germline CDR1 reads SGHRS; CDR2 reads YFSETQ. The repertoire was sequenced with immunoSEQ multiplex PCR; TCRdb's copy has only in-frame clones and lacks some. The sample has tens of thousands of clones, less than 90% seen once. Time point here: week 35, safety follow-up. Each dose of the vaccine consisted of 300 ug of mutant IDH1 20-mer peptide, with topical imiquimod. This chain joins TRBV5-1 and TRBJ2-1; 11 positions match TRBD2. Sequences were derived from PBMCs, sampled from a glioma patient whose treatment included an IDH1 peptide vaccine. The sequence derives from a man in his forties with glioma. CDR3 in amino acids: CASTLSVAGGLRIF. The CDR3 DNA follows: TGCGCCAGCACCTTATCGGTAGCGGGAGGGTTAAGGATCTTC.